Described below is a single T cell receptor (beta chain) sequence and its context. Germline V CDR1 and CDR2: SGDLS, YYNGEE. V shed 3 bases and J 2 bases; nucleotides not matched to a gene: 5. The CDR3 is made up of 15 amino acids. This sample was included in a study of blood T cell repertoires in COVID-19. The overall study: COVID-19 samples collected from the United States, Italy and Spain covered acute and convalescent phases. Sources were T cells, B-cell-depleted T cells, or PBMCs; the material itself was cDNA or gDNA.

Per the study methods: Using reference gene primer amplification, nucleated cell counts were estimated. Using immunoSEQ multiplex PCR, the repertoire was profiled, and TCRdb retains in-frame clones only, with some absent. The V and J calls and clone size are taken from that table; D and trimming were inferred from the DNA. This table has a few hundred thousand clones, roughly 86% appearing once. The material sequenced was peripheral blood. The TCR comes from a man aged 18 to 29 with active or convalescent COVID-19. This rearrangement joins TRBV9 to TRBJ1-1; 9 nucleotides match TRBD1. The DNA for the CDR3 is TGTGCCAGCAGCGATGGGACAGGGATAAACACTGAAGCTTTCTTT. Translated, it gives CASSDGTGINTEAFF.